The sequence of this T cell receptor (beta chain) was determined in a study of T cell repertoires in aging, cancer and after chemotherapy. Across the study: Patients with glioblastoma brain tumors were sampled before and after temozolomide-based therapy. About 10 million TCR reads made up the full dataset.

Peripheral blood genomic DNA, not sorted cells or RNA, was the template. This clonotype is labeled as large. What it binds is unknown. Study-level points and caveats: Untreated cancer patients had significantly lower blood TCR diversity than age-matched healthy donors. The repertoire data cannot show anything about immunological memory following chemotherapy.

Germline V gene data show CDR1 as SQVTM and CDR2 as ANQGSEA. Between the trimmed V and J ends, which lost 5 bases and 0 bases, there was a span of 12 bases. CDR3 size: 14 residues. Rearranged V-D-J TRB sequences were amplified with a mixed TRB-A/B primer pool. MiXCR, run by TCRdb on the multiplex PCR reads, gives a single entry per CDR3 protein. The sample includes approximately 3,000 distinct CDR3 sequences, 30% to 35% of them seen just once. The specimen sequenced was blood. This rearrangement joins TRBV29-1 to TRBJ2-3; possible D gene TRBD1, 5 bases. The clonotype originates from a human donor with a solid tumor. The CDR3 DNA reads TGCAGCGTTTCGGACAAGCCTAGCACAGATACGCAGTATTTT. This translates into CSVSDKPSTDTQYF.